These 18 T cell receptor beta chains were sequenced from one sample in a study of shared clonotypes between healthy human individuals. Profiling relied on immunoSEQ multiplex PCR, and the TCRdb table lists in-frame clones only, not all of them. The repertoire holds about 480,000 clones, 75% to 80% seen once, with roughly an eighth in the top ten. Specimen: PBMCs. These receptors originate from a woman in her 40s in good health. Some clones in this sample may be carry-over from other donors' samples.

The chain couples TRBV6-1 to TRBJ1-4; the D is unclear. Germline-derived CDR1 and CDR2 are MNHNS and SASEGT. This CDR3 region has 14 residues. Trimming cost V 2 bases and J 2 bases, with 6 bases left between them. DNA of the CDR3: TGTGCCAGCAGTGAACTTGGGACTAATGAAAAACTGTTTTTT. This gives the protein CASSELGTNEKLFF.

The chain has TRBV4-2 and TRBJ1-5; no reliable D call. This CDR3 comprises 14 residues. The germline V gene has CDR1 LGHNA and CDR2 YNFKEQ. The V gene lost 0 bases and the J gene lost 9 bases, with 12 bases spanning the gap. The CDR3 DNA follows: TGTGCCAGCAGCCAAGACCGAGCTGCTCGGCCCCAGCATTTT. It codes for CASSQDRAARPQHF.

This rearrangement joins TRBV19 to TRBJ2-3; 12 bases line up with TRBD2. The CDR3 extends over 16 amino acids. V was clipped by 6 bases and J by 1 base; unmatched bases: 5. Germline loops: CDR1 LNHDA, CDR2 SQIVND (reference sequence). The CDR3 bases are TGTGCCAGTAGGATGACTAGCGGGAGTGGCACAGATACGCAGTATTTT. This translates into CASRMTSGSGTDTQYF.

V gene TRBV9 combines with J gene TRBJ1-4; possible D gene TRBD1, 6 bases. V shed 3 bases and J shed 3 bases, with 12 bases lying between them. Looked up from germline, CDR1 is SGDLS and CDR2 is YYNGEE. The CDR3 runs to 15 residues. The CDR3 DNA reads as TGTGCCAGCAGCGCAAGGGACAACCCTAATGAAAAACTGTTTTTT. Residues: CASSARDNPNEKLFF.

The chain joins TRBV7-2 to TRBJ2-2, with D perhaps TRBD1 (6 bases). Trimming shortened V by 5 bases and J by 11 bases, and 15 bases separated the two germline ends. CDR3 length: 13 amino acids. Germline CDR1 and CDR2: SGHTA and FQGNSA. In nucleotides, the CDR3 is TGTGCCAGCAGCCTAGGGGGTAACTCAGAGCTGTTTTTT. Encoded protein: CASSLGGNSELFF.

The V call is TRBV7-9, the J call TRBJ2-1, with TRBD2 as a possible D gene (6 bases). Trimming cost V 5 bases and J 0 bases, with 11 bases left between them. Germline CDR1 is SEHNR and CDR2 is FQNEAQ (reference sequence). This CDR3 is 15 amino acids long. CDR3 sequence: CASSLLRGSYNEQFF. CDR3 in DNA: TGTGCCAGCAGCCTCTTGCGGGGCTCCTACAATGAGCAGTTCTTC.

The J gene is TRBJ2-7, the V gene TRBV18; D ambiguous. The germline V gene encodes CDR1 KGHSH and CDR2 LQKENI. V lost 3 bases to trimming and J lost 0 bases, with 12 bases between them. The CDR3 contains 15 residues. The CDR3: CASSPPGESSYEQYF. For the CDR3, the DNA is TGTGCCAGCTCACCTCCCGGCGAGTCCTCCTACGAGCAGTACTTC.

The genes are TRBV2 and TRBJ2-7; 15 positions agree with TRBD2. Germline CDR1 and CDR2: SNHLY and FYNNEI. The length of the CDR3 is 17 residues. Trimming removed 1 base from V and 6 bases from J; junction bases left unmatched: 7. Here the CDR3 DNA reads TGTGCCAGCAGTGAAGTTGGACTAGCGGGAGGGCCAAGCGAGCAGTACTTC. Amino acid sequence: CASSEVGLAGGPSEQYF.

This clone has just a few counts. This rearrangement joins TRBV5-1 to TRBJ1-4, with 8 bases matching TRBD1. V dropped 4 bases and J dropped 6; count of bases not matched to a gene: 14. The CDR3 totals 17 residues. Germline-derived CDR1 and CDR2 are SGHRS and YFSETQ. The CDR3 DNA sequence: TGCGCCAGCAGCCACCGGGACAGGAGGGTGGGTGATGAAAAACTGTTTTTT. Residues: CASSHRDRRVGDEKLFF. The full variable domain, completed using reference TRBV5-1 and TRBJ1-4, is KAGVTQTPRYLIKTRGQQVTLSCSPISGHRSVSWYQQTPGQGLQFLFEYFSETQRNKGNFPGRFSGRQFSNSRSEMNVSTLELGDSALYLCASSHRDRRVGDEKLFFGSGTQLSVL.

This rearrangement joins TRBV6-6 to TRBJ1-3; TRBD1 is a possible D gene (5 bases). This CDR3 is built from 14 residues. Per germline, CDR1 MNHNY and CDR2 SVGAGI (reference sequence). Trimming cost V 2 bases and J 4 bases, with 9 bases left between them. In nucleotides, the CDR3 is TGTGCCAGCAGTTACAGGGGTTCCGGAAACACCATATATTTT. The encoded protein is CASSYRGSGNTIYF.

The V and J genes are TRBV19 and TRBJ1-5; 11 positions agree with TRBD1. The V gene's germline CDR1 is LNHDA and CDR2 SQIVND (reference sequence). This CDR3 region has 16 residues. The V segment lost 1 base and the J segment 6 bases; nucleotides outside the gene matches: 5. Here the CDR3 DNA reads TGTGCCAGTAGTATAGGGTTCGGACAGGGGGCTCAGCCCCAGCATTTT. As protein: CASSIGFGQGAQPQHF.

V is TRBV27 and J is TRBJ2-6; TRBD1 matches 8 bases. The trim removed 6 bases at V and 4 bases at J, leaving 8 bases unmatched. The V gene's germline CDR1 is MNHEY and CDR2 SMNVEV (reference sequence). The CDR3 consists of 16 residues. For the CDR3, the DNA is TGTGCCAGCAGCTGGGCAGGGGGCGCCGGGGCCAACGTCCTGACTTTC. As protein: CASSWAGGAGANVLTF.

J is TRBJ2-3 and V is TRBV30, with 13 bases lining up with TRBD2. Germline V gene sequence: CDR1 GTSNPN, CDR2 SVGIG (reference sequence). The CDR3 has 14 amino acids. The V segment lost 5 bases and the J segment 2 bases; nucleotides outside the gene matches: 1. The CDR3 nucleotides are TGTGCCTGGGGACTAGCGGGAGACACAGATACGCAGTATTTT. This gives the protein CAWGLAGDTDTQYF.

The rearrangement uses TRBV9 and TRBJ2-6; D perhaps matches TRBD1 (5 bases). Trimming stripped 0 bases from V and 2 bases from J, with 6 bases between. The CDR3 has 15 amino acids. CDR1 and CDR2 from the germline V gene are SGDLS and YYNGEE. The CDR3: CASSVGQTGANVLTF. CDR3 nucleotide sequence: TGTGCCAGCAGCGTAGGACAGACTGGGGCCAACGTCCTGACTTTC.

This clone was recorded a few times. Different DNA sequences within this sample yield the same CDR3. J is TRBJ1-6 and V is TRBV4-2; 7 nucleotides match TRBD1. V shed 0 bases and J 7 bases; nucleotides not matched to a gene: 3. CDR1 is LGHNA and CDR2 is YNFKEQ in the germline V gene. The CDR3 is 15 amino acids. CDR3: CASSQDGTENSPLHF. The CDR3, as DNA: TGTGCCAGCAGCCAAGATGGGACAGAAAATTCACCCCTCCACTTT.

This clone was seen a single time. DNA of the CDR3: TGTGCCAGCAGCTTGGACAGGGGGTTGTACTATGGCTACACCTTC. It codes for CASSLDRGLYYGYTF. The chain is built from TRBV4-2 and TRBJ1-2, with TRBD1 identical over 10 bases. The CDR3 is made up of 15 amino acids. Trimming removed 5 bases from V and 3 bases from J; junction bases left unmatched: 6. Germline CDR1 LGHNA, CDR2 YNFKEQ.

To note about this clone: Other nucleotide sequences from this sample produce the same CDR3. V gene TRBV5-1 combines with J gene TRBJ1-1; D gene uncertain. The V end lost 0 bases, the J end lost 1 base, and 7 bases lay between the germline ends. This CDR3 contains 14 residues. Germline loops: CDR1 SGHRS, CDR2 YFSETQ. The CDR3 protein is CASSLGTRNTEAFF. CDR3 bases: TGCGCCAGCAGCTTGGGTACGAGGAACACTGAAGCTTTCTTT.

For this clone: At one of its ends the junction is not consistent with the germline gene, which may arise from a read error. The CDR3 region is CASSAAGVGTGELFF. The CDR3 DNA sequence: TGTGCTAGCAGCGCAGCGGGAGTAGGCACCGGGGAGCTGTTTTTT. V is TRBV7-7 and J is TRBJ2-2; 8 bases line up with TRBD2. Germline V lookup: CDR1 SSHAT, CDR2 FNYEAQ (reference sequence). The CDR3 consists of 15 residues. Variable domain in full (rest from reference TRBV7-7 and TRBJ2-2): GAGVSQSPRYKVTKRGQDVTLRCDPISSHATLYWYQQALGQGPEFLTYFNYEAQPDKSGLPSDRFSAERPEGSISTLTIQRTEQRDSAMYRCASSAAGVGTGELFFGEGSRLTVL.